The 28 T cell receptor beta chains reported below all come from one sample, sequenced in a study of metastatic and nonmetastatic thyroid tumors. TCRdb ran MiXCR on the PCR reads. The table lists approximately 40,000 clones, 28% of them singletons. All patients reached thyroid surgery having received no treatment beforehand. What was sequenced was blood. The receptors originated from a male donor with papillary thyroid cancer or a benign thyroid nodule (not recorded which). Some clones in this sample may be carry-over from other donors' samples.

This clone showed up many times. The J gene is TRBJ2-3, the V gene TRBV6-4; unclear D gene. Germline V CDR1 and CDR2: MRHNA, SNTAGT. This CDR3 contains 15 residues. V gave up 3 bases and J gave up 1 base, with 11 bases separating them. The CDR3 region is CASSDSIQGTDTQYF. The CDR3 bases are TGTGCCAGCAGTGATTCGATCCAGGGCACAGATACGCAGTATTTT.

This clone was found a few times. V and J are TRBV27 and TRBJ2-3; D call uncertain. Germline assignment: CDR1 MNHEY and CDR2 SMNVEV (reference sequence). Trimming stripped 6 bases from V and 0 bases from J, with 16 bases between. The CDR3 spans 16 residues. CDR3 loop: CASSPSRAPSTDTQYF. CDR3 DNA: TGTGCCAGCAGCCCATCCCGGGCGCCTAGCACAGATACGCAGTATTTT.

The chain employs TRBV5-1 and TRBJ1-1; D ambiguous. CDR1 is SGHRS and CDR2 is YFSETQ in the germline V gene. The CDR3 is 13 amino acids. Trimming cost V 4 bases and J 6 bases, with 13 bases left between them. The CDR3: CASSHTGKAEAFF. For the CDR3, the DNA is TGCGCCAGCAGCCATACCGGGAAGGCTGAAGCTTTCTTT.

This clone appeared many times. A much larger clone differs from this one at a single base, so this may be a read error. The chain combines TRBV10-1 with TRBJ2-5, with 7 bases aligning to TRBD2. The ends lost 4 bases at V and 5 bases at J; junction bases unmatched: 4. Looked up from germline, CDR1 is WNHNN and CDR2 is SYGVQD (reference sequence). The CDR3 is 13 residues long. The CDR3, as DNA: TGCGCCAGCAGTGGGACTAGTCGGGAGACCCAGTACTTC. Encoded protein: CASSGTSRETQYF.

The rearrangement links TRBV7-3 to TRBJ2-1; 7 bases fit TRBD2. Germline values: CDR1 SGHTA, CDR2 FQGTGA. The ends lost 5 bases at V and 0 bases at J; junction bases unmatched: 1. This CDR3 spans 14 amino acids. The CDR3, as DNA: TGTGCCAGCAGCGCGGGGGACTCCTACAATGAGCAGTTCTTC. Translating gives CASSAGDSYNEQFF.

This clone occurred a few times. The genes are TRBV6-5 and TRBJ2-3; no clear D gene. The germline gives CDR1 MNHEY, CDR2 SVGAGI. Trimming took off 5 bases at V and 3 bases at J, with 15 bases between the two ends. The CDR3 has 15 amino acids. The CDR3 here is CASSTWLHVTDTQYF. CDR3 coding DNA: TGTGCCAGCAGTACTTGGTTACATGTGACAGATACGCAGTATTTT.

V gene TRBV4-1 combines with J gene TRBJ2-7; D is undetermined. The CDR3 has 13 residues. Germline CDR1 reads MGHRA; CDR2 reads YSYEKL. Trimming took 4 bases from V and 4 from J, leaving 11 bases between them. CDR3 sequence: CASSRDGQYEQYF. CDR3 nucleotide sequence: TGCGCCAGCAGCCGCGACGGTCAGTACGAGCAGTACTTC.

Ten or more counts support this clone. The chain recombines TRBV5-1 with TRBJ2-7; 9 bases line up with TRBD1. The ends lost 0 bases at V and 2 bases at J; junction bases unmatched: 3. This CDR3 has 15 residues. Germline CDR1 reads SGHRS; CDR2 reads YFSETQ. CDR3 nucleotide sequence: TGCGCCAGCAGCTTGGGGGGACAGGGAACCTACGAGCAGTACTTC. Its translation is CASSLGGQGTYEQYF.

The rearrangement joins TRBV6-1 to TRBJ2-7; 10 bases map to TRBD1. Trimming removed 7 bases from V and 3 bases from J; junction bases left unmatched: 6. Germline lookup yields CDR1 MNHNS and CDR2 SASEGT. The CDR3 spans 14 residues. CDR3 amino acids: CASKRDRGRYEQYF. The DNA of the CDR3 is TGTGCCAGCAAAAGGGACAGGGGCCGCTACGAGCAGTACTTC.

The rearrangement joins TRBV5-1 to TRBJ2-3; 12 positions match TRBD2. CDR1 and CDR2 (germline): SGHRS, YFSETQ. CDR3 length: 16 residues. The V gene end was trimmed by 4 bases and the J gene end by 5 bases; junction bases not matched to a gene: 8. CDR3 DNA: TGCGCCAGCAGCGAGCAACTAGCGGGGGGTTTAGATACGCAGTATTTT. Encoded protein: CASSEQLAGGLDTQYF.

This clone has a count of ten or more. This sequence joins TRBV6-4 and TRBJ2-1; D tentatively reads TRBD1 or TRBD2 (5 bases each). There are 13 residues in the CDR3. CDR1 is MRHNA and CDR2 is SNTAGT in the germline V gene. V was clipped by 4 bases and J by 10 bases, with 14 bases between them. DNA for the CDR3: TGTGCCAGCAGTGTTGGGCCCGAGGGGGAGCAGTTCTTC. It is translated as CASSVGPEGEQFF.

Many counts were recorded for this clone. The rearrangement links TRBV2 to TRBJ1-6; D ambiguous. Germline V lookup: CDR1 SNHLY, CDR2 FYNNEI. The CDR3 sequence is 14 residues long. Between the trimmed V and J ends, which lost 7 bases and 0 bases, there was a span of 7 bases. The CDR3 bases are TGTGCCAGCACGGAGAGCTCCTATAATTCACCCCTCCACTTT. Translation gives CASTESSYNSPLHF.

J is TRBJ1-6 and V is TRBV7-2; tentative D call: TRBD1 (5 bases). With 3 bases removed from V and 14 bases from J, the gap between germline ends came to 11 bases. The germline V gene encodes CDR1 SGHTA and CDR2 FQGNSA. The CDR3 runs 12 residues. The CDR3 DNA reads TGTGCCAGCAGCTTCCCCGGGGGGGCCCTCCACTTT. It translates to CASSFPGGALHF. The full variable domain, its missing parts supplied by reference TRBV7-2 and TRBJ1-6, is GAGVSQSPSNKVTEKGKDVELRCDPISGHTALYWYRQSLGQGLEFLIYFQGNSAPDKSGLPSDRFSAERTGGSVSTLTIQRTQQEDSAVYLCASSFPGGALHFGNGTRLTVT.

On this clone itself: One end of the junction varies from germline; a read error may be responsible. The J gene is TRBJ2-3, the V gene TRBV10-2; D not resolved. The CDR3 covers 10 residues. The germline V gene encodes CDR1 WSHSY and CDR2 SAAADI. CDR3 sequence reads: CARHLDTKYF. DNA for the CDR3: TGCGCCAGGCACTTGGATACGAAGTATTTT.

This clone was seen repeatedly, ten times or more. V usage is TRBV5-1 and J usage is TRBJ1-6; TRBD1 is a possible D gene (6 bases). The CDR3 has 14 residues. Germline-derived CDR1 and CDR2 are SGHRS and YFSETQ. Trimming took 2 bases from V and 6 from J, leaving 9 bases between them. This CDR3 is CASSFGTINSPLHF. DNA for the CDR3: TGCGCCAGCAGCTTTGGGACAATTAATTCACCCCTCCACTTT.

This clone was counted a few times. The rearrangement uses TRBV27 and TRBJ2-6; D might be TRBD1 or TRBD2, each matching 5 bases. This CDR3 spans 17 amino acids. Per germline, CDR1 MNHEY and CDR2 SMNVEV (reference sequence). V was shortened by 5 bases and J by 4 bases, with 18 bases between the two germline ends. The CDR3 DNA follows: TGTGCCAGCAGTCCGAGAGGGGCGGCTCTGGGGGCCAACGTCCTGACTTTC. Its translation: CASSPRGAALGANVLTF.

A note on this clone: The conserved phenylalanine or tryptophan is not found at the CDR3 terminus, so this likely reflects a read error. This chain uses TRBV3-1 with TRBJ2-2, with D possibly being TRBD2 (5 bases). The CDR3 has 12 amino acids. The germline V gene has CDR1 LGHDT and CDR2 YNNKEL (reference sequence). CDR3 coding DNA: TGTGCCAGCAGCCTAAAGGCCGGGGATCTGTTTTTA. Amino acid sequence: CASSLKAGDLFL.

V usage is TRBV5-1 and J usage is TRBJ1-1, with D uncertain. The CDR3 is 12 amino acids. Per the germline V gene, CDR1 is SGHRS and CDR2 is YFSETQ. V was pared by 3 bases and J by 5 bases, with 8 bases between. The CDR3 nucleotides read TGCGCCAGCAGCTCGGACGGGACTGAAGCTTTCTTT. Translation gives CASSSDGTEAFF.

CDR3 coding DNA: TGTGCCAGCAGCTTAGGTTCGTGGGGGGACTTCGGCGGTGAGCAGTACTTC. Its protein is CASSLGSWGDFGGEQYF. V is TRBV13 and J is TRBJ2-7; D might be TRBD2 (6 bases). Trimming pared 0 bases from V and 7 bases from J, leaving 22 bases between. Germline V lookup: CDR1 PRHDT, CDR2 FYEKMQ (reference sequence). The CDR3 has 17 residues.

This clone appeared a single time. J is TRBJ1-6 and V is TRBV20-1; 7 positions agree with TRBD1. The CDR3 runs 15 residues. V lost 0 bases and J lost 12; bases outside the gene matches: 11. Germline lookup yields CDR1 DFQATT and CDR2 SNEGSKA (reference sequence). CDR3 sequence reads: CSAREQGQARIPLHF. The DNA for the CDR3 is TGCAGTGCTAGAGAGCAAGGACAGGCTCGGATACCCCTCCACTTT.

As DNA, the CDR3 is TGCGCCAGCAGCTTGTTAGCGGGTGTCGAGCAGTACTTC. As protein: CASSLLAGVEQYF. The chain recombines TRBV5-1 with TRBJ2-7; 7 bases agree with TRBD2. Germline V gene lookup returns CDR1 SGHRS and CDR2 YFSETQ. CDR3 length equals 13 residues. V shed 1 base, J shed 6 bases, and the junction held 4 bases outside the gene matches.

The chain combines TRBV20-1 with TRBJ2-1, with D possibly being TRBD1 or TRBD2 (5 bases each). This CDR3 has 14 residues. Germline CDR1 and CDR2: DFQATT and SNEGSKA (reference sequence). V dropped 8 bases and J dropped 6 bases, with 20 bases sitting between them. The CDR3 reads CSSGRPSGGNEQFF. CDR3 nucleotides: TGCAGTTCTGGTCGCCCCTCTGGGGGCAATGAGCAGTTCTTC.

The chain employs TRBV5-1 and TRBJ2-6; 8 positions agree with TRBD1. The CDR3 runs 16 residues. In germline, CDR1 is SGHRS, CDR2 YFSETQ. Trimming took 0 bases from V and 3 from J; bases not matched to a gene: 2. The chain's CDR3 is CASSLAGGFGANVLTF. In DNA form, the CDR3 reads TGCGCCAGCAGCTTGGCAGGGGGCTTTGGGGCCAACGTCCTGACTTTC.

The chain combines TRBV11-2 with TRBJ2-7; D is perhaps TRBD2 (6 bases). Trimming removed 3 bases at V and 3 bases at J, with 12 bases between. The germline gives CDR1 SGHAT, CDR2 FQNNGV. The CDR3 runs to 14 residues. The CDR3 sequence is CASSLDTGGYEQYF. DNA of the CDR3: TGTGCCAGCAGCTTGGACACCGGGGGCTACGAGCAGTACTTC.

This rearrangement joins TRBV3-1 to TRBJ2-7; tentatively, D is TRBD2 (5 bases). The germline V and J ends were trimmed by 1 base and 3 bases, with 7 bases remaining between them. The CDR3 is made up of 13 amino acids. CDR1 is LGHDT and CDR2 is YNNKEL in the germline V gene (reference sequence). The CDR3 spells CASSQGELYEQYF. CDR3 nucleotides: TGTGCCAGCAGCCAAGGGGAGCTCTACGAGCAGTACTTC.

This clone was seen at least ten times. The rearrangement uses TRBV12-3 or TRBV12-4 and TRBJ1-2; 7 bases fit TRBD1. The CDR3 is 14 residues long. After removal of 3 bases from V and 2 bases from J, the junction contained 3 bases not matched to a gene. In DNA, the CDR3 is TGTGCCAGCAGTTTCCGGGACAGAAACTATGGCTACACCTTC. Its translation is CASSFRDRNYGYTF.

This clone has more than one count but fewer than ten. The CDR3 here is CASTSQYSYGYTF. CDR3 sequence (DNA): TGTGCCAGTACCTCACAGTATTCCTATGGCTACACCTTC. The chain is built from TRBV19 and TRBJ1-2; D not certain. The CDR3 totals 13 residues. The germline CDR1 and CDR2 sequences are LNHDA and SQIVND (reference sequence). The V and J ends lost 7 bases and 4 bases respectively, with 13 bases between them.

Turning to this clone: At one end the junction does not follow the germline gene, possibly because of a read error. The same CDR3 arises from other DNA sequences in this sample as well. The chain links TRBV6-1 to TRBJ1-2; possible D gene TRBD1, 5 bases. Germline values: CDR1 MNHNS, CDR2 SASEGT. CDR3 size: 15 residues. This CDR3 reads CASSGQSGANYGYTF. The CDR3 nucleotides read TGTGCCAGCAGTGGACAGTCGGGAGCTAACTATGGATACACCTTC.